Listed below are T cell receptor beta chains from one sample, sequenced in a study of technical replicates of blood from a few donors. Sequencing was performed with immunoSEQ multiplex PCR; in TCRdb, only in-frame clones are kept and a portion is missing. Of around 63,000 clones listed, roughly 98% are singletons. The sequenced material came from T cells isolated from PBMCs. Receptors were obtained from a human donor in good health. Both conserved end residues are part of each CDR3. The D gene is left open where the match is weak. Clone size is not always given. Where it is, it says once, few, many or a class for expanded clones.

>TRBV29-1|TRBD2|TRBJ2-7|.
TGCAGCGTAGAGCGGGAGACCGATGAGCAGTACTTC
CSVERETDEQYF
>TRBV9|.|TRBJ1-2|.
TGTGCCAGCAGCGTAGGCCCCGCGGCTCTAGACTATGGCTACACCTTC
CASSVGPAALDYGYTF
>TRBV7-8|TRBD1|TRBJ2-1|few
TGTGCCAGCAGCTTATTCGGCAGGGGGCGGTTCAATGAGCAGTTCTTC
CASSLFGRGRFNEQFF
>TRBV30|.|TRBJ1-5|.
TGTGCCTGGACGGGGGGGTCCAATCAGCCCCAGCATTTT
CAWTGGSNQPQHF
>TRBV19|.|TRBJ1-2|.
TGTGCCACCCGACAGAACTATGGCTACACCTTC
CATRQNYGYTF
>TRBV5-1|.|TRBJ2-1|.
TGCGCCAGCAGCTTGGAATCCAGGGAGGTGAATGAGCAGTTCTTC
CASSLESREVNEQFF
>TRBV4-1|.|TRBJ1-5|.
TGCGCCAGCAGCCAAGGCCTATTGAGTGGAGTGGATCAGCCCCAGCATTTT
CASSQGLLSGVDQPQHF
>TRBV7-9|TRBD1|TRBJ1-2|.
TGTGCCAGCCAGACGGGACAGGGGGCTTCCAGTGGCTACACCTTC
CASQTGQGASSGYTF
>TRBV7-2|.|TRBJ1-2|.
TGTGCCAGCAGCTTCTTCCCCCAGGGGAGTAACTATGGCTACACCTTC
CASSFFPQGSNYGYTF
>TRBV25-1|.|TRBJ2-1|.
TGTGCCAGTTCCGGGACACCCCTAGGGCATGAGCAGTTCTTC
CASSGTPLGHEQFF
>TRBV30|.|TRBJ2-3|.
TGTGCCTGGAGTGTACTTCGGACTAGCACAGATACGCAGTATTTT
CAWSVLRTSTDTQYF
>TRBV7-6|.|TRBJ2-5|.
TGTGCCAGCAGCTTCGGTTCAGAGACCCAGTACTTC
CASSFGSETQYF
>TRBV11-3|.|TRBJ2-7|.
TGTGCCAGCCGGGAAGGGTACGAGCAGTACTTC
CASREGYEQYF
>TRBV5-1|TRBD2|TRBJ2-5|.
TGCGCCAGCAGCCGTCAACTAGCGGGAGGGGGGGAGACCCAGTACTTC
CASSRQLAGGGETQYF
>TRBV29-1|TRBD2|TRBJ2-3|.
TGCAGCGTTGGGACTAGCGGGAGGGCCGTGACAGATACGCAGTATTTT
CSVGTSGRAVTDTQYF
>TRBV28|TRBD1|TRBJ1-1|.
TGTGCCAGCAGTAACGACAGGGGCGCTTTCTTT
CASSNDRGAFF
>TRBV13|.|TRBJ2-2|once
TGTGCCAGCAGCTTAGAAGGTTTGGGGGGGGCGAGGACCGGGGAGCTGTTTTTT
CASSLEGLGGARTGELFF
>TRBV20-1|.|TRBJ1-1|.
TGCAGTGCCCCCGTGAACACTGAAGCTTTCTTT
CSAPVNTEAFF
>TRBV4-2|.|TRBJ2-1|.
TGTGCCAGCAGCCAAGACAGGGCCCTGGATGACAATGAGCAGTTCTTC
CASSQDRALDDNEQFF
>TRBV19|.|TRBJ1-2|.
TGTGCCAGTAGTATCATGCACGCTACTAACTATGGCTACACCTTC
CASSIMHATNYGYTF
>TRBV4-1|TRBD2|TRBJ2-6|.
TGCGCCAGCAGCCCGACTAGCGGGAGGCTTCTCCTCTGGGCTGGGGCCAACGTCCTGACTTTC
CASSPTSGRLLLWAGANVLTF
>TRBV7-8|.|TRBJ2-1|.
TGTGCCAGCAGCTTGGGCAGCGGGCCCTACAATGAGCAGTTCTTC
CASSLGSGPYNEQFF
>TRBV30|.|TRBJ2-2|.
TGTGCCTGGAGTAAGGGAGCTGAGCGCGGGGAGCTGTTTTTT
CAWSKGAERGELFF
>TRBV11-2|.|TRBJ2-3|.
TGTGCCAGCAGCCTAGGGAGTCGGAGCACAGATACGCAGTATTTT
CASSLGSRSTDTQYF
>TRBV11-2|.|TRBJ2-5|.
TGTGCCAGCAGCTATATTTCCCGGGATATATGGTCAGAAGAGACCCAGTACTTC
CASSYISRDIWSEETQYF
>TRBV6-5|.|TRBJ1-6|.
TGTGCCAGCTGGGGCCAAGGGTCGCCCTCACCCCTCCACTTT
CASWGQGSPSPLHF
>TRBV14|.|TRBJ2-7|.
TGTGCCAGCTCCGGGACAATTACCTACGAGCAGTACTTC
CASSGTITYEQYF
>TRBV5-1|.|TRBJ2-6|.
TGCGCCAGCGCCTCCGTGGGCCTGGACAACGTCCTGACTTTC
CASASVGLDNVLTF
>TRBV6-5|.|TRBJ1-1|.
TGTGCCAGCAACCGGGGGAAGAACACTGAAGCTTTCTTT
CASNRGKNTEAFF
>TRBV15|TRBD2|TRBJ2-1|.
TGTGCCACCAGCACGCTTAGCGGGAGCTCCTACAATGAGCAGTTCTTC
CATSTLSGSSYNEQFF
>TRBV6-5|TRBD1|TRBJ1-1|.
TGTGCCAGCAGTTACGATGGACAGGGAGGGTACACTGAAGCTTTCTTT
CASSYDGQGGYTEAFF
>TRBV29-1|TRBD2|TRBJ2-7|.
TGCAGCGTTGAAGGGGGGGCTAGCGGGATTTACGAGCAGTACTTC
CSVEGGASGIYEQYF
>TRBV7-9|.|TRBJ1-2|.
TGTGCCAGCAGCTTTTCGAACTATGGCTACACCTTC
CASSFSNYGYTF
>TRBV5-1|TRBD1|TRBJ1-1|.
TGCGCCAGCAGCGTACAGGGGGCAGGGAACACTGAAGCTTTCTTT
CASSVQGAGNTEAFF
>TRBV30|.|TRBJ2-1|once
TGTGCCTGGAGTGTAGGAGGGTTCAAGTTCTTC
CAWSVGGFKFF
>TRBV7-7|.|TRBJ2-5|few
TGTGCCAGCAGCTCCCCAGGGGCCGGGGAGACCCAGTACTTC
CASSSPGAGETQYF
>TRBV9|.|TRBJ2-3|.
TGTGCCAGCAGCCTCGAGGGGAGGAATACGCAGTATTTT
CASSLEGRNTQYF
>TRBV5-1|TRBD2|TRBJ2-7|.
TGCGCCAGCAGCTATCTCGGGACTAGCGGGGGATCCTACGAGCAGTACTTC
CASSYLGTSGGSYEQYF
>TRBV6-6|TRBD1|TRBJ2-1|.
TGTGCCAGCAGTTCACGGACAGGGGGCAATGAGCAGTTCTTC
CASSSRTGGNEQFF
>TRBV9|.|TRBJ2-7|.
TGTGCCAGCAGCGTAGGGGCAGCTACCTACGAGCAGTACTTC
CASSVGAATYEQYF
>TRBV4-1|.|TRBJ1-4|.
TGCGCCAGCAGCCAAGAACGGCGGGGTGCAACTAATGAAAAACTGTTTTTT
CASSQERRGATNEKLFF
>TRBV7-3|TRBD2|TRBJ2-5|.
TGTGCCAGCAGTCTCGTAGCGGGGGGAATCCAAGAGACCCAGTACTTC
CASSLVAGGIQETQYF
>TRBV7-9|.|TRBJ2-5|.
TGTGCCAGCAGCCTCGACCGAAGGACTCAAGAGACCCAGTACTTC
CASSLDRRTQETQYF
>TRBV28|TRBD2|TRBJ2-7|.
TGTGCCAGCAAGCGGGGGGGCGGTGAGCAGTACTTC
CASKRGGGEQYF
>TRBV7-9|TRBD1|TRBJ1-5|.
TGTGCCAGCAGCTCAGGGGGTCATAGCAATCAGCCCCAGCATTTT
CASSSGGHSNQPQHF
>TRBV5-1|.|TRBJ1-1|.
TGCGCCAGCAGCTTGGCGACAGTTGGGGATCTCACTGAAGCTTTCTTT
CASSLATVGDLTEAFF
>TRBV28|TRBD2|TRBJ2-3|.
TGTGCCAGCAGTTTTTTGGGACTAGCGGACATCACAGATACGCAGTATTTT
CASSFLGLADITDTQYF
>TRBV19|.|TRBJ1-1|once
TGTGCCAGTAGTATAGGATATTATACTTTAAACACTGAAGCTTTCTTT
CASSIGYYTLNTEAFF
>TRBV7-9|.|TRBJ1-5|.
TGTGCCAGCAGCATGACAGGAGATCAGCCCCAGCATTTT
CASSMTGDQPQHF
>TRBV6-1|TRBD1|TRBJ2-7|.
TGTGCCAGCAGTGAACAAGGGGGCCAGCAGTACTTC
CASSEQGGQQYF
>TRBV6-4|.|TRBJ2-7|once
TGTGCCACCCCTCGCCAGACTACCTACGAGCAGTACTTC
CATPRQTTYEQYF
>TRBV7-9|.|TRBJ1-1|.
TGTGCCAGCAGCTTCCCAATGAACACTGAAGCTTTCTTT
CASSFPMNTEAFF
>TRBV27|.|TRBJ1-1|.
TGTGCCAGCAGTGTCACAGGGAACACTGAAGCTTTCTTT
CASSVTGNTEAFF
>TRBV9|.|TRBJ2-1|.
TGTGCCAGCAGCTCCGGGATCGGGGTCGGAAATGAGCAGTTCTTC
CASSSGIGVGNEQFF
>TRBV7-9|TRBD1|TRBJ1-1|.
TGTGCCAGCAGCCTAGGGGACAGAGAAGCTTTCTTT
CASSLGDREAFF
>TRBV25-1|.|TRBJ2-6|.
TGTGCCAGCAGTGACAACTCTGGGGCCAACGTCCTGACTTTC
CASSDNSGANVLTF
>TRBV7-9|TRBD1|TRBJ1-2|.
TGTGCCAGCAGCCTTGGGACAGCCCTTCTGAGTGGCTACACCTTC
CASSLGTALLSGYTF